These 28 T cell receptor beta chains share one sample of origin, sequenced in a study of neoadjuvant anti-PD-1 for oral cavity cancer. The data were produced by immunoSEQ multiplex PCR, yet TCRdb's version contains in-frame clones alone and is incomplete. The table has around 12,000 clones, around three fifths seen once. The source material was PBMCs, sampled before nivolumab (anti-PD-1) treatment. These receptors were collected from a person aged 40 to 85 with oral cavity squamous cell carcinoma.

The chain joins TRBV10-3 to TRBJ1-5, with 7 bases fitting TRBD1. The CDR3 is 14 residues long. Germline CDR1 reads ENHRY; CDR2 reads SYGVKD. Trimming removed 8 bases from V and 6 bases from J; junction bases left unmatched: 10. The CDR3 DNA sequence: TGTGCCATCTCCCCCACAGGGGCGGGTCAGCCCCAGCATTTT. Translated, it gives CAISPTGAGQPQHF.

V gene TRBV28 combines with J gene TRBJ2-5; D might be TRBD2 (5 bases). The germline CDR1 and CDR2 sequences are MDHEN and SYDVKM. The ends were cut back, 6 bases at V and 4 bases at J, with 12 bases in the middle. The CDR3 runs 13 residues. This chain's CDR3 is CASRLGASETQYF. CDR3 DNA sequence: TGTGCCAGCAGACTGGGAGCTTCAGAGACCCAGTACTTC.

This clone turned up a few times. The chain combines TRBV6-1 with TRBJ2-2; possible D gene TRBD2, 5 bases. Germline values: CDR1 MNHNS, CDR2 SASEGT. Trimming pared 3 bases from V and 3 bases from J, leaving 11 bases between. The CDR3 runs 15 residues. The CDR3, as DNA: TGTGCCAGCAGTGACCCAGCGGAGCACACCGGGGAGCTGTTTTTT. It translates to CASSDPAEHTGELFF.

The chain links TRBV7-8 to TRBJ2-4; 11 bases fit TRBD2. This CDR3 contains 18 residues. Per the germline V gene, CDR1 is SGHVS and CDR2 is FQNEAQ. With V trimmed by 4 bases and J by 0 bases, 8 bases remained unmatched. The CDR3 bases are TGTGCCAGCAGCTCTCCAATCGGACTAGCGGGAGCCAAAAACATTCAGTACTTC. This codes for CASSSPIGLAGAKNIQYF.

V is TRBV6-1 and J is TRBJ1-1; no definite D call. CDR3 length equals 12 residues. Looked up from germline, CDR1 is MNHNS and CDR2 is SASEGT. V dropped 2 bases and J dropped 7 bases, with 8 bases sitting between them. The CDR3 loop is CASSERADEAFF. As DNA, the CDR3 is TGTGCCAGCAGTGAAAGGGCAGATGAAGCTTTCTTT.

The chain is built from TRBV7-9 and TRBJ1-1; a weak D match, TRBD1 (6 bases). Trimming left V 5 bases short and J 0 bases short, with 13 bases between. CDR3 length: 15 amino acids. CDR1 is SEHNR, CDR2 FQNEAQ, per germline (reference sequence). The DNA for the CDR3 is TGTGCCAGCAGCCAGGGGAGTAGCATGAACACTGAAGCTTTCTTT. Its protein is CASSQGSSMNTEAFF.

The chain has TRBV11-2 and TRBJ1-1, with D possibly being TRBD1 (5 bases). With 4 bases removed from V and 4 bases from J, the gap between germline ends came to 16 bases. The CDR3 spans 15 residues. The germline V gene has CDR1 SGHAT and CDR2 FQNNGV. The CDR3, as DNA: TGTGCCAGCAGCTCACCGGGACGAGAGGGCACTGAAGCTTTCTTT. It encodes CASSSPGREGTEAFF.

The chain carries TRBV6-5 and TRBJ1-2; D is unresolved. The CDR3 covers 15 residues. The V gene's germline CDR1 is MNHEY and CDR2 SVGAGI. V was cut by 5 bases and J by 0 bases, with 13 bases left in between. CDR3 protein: CASSPLARANYGYTF. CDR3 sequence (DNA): TGTGCCAGCAGTCCCCTTGCGAGGGCTAACTATGGCTACACCTTC.

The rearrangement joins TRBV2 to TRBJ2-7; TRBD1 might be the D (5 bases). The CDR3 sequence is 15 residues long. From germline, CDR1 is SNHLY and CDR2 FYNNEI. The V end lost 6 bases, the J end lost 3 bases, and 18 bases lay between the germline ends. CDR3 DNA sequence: TGTGCCAGCAGCGCTGCGGCAGGACATGGCTACGAGCAGTACTTC. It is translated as CASSAAAGHGYEQYF. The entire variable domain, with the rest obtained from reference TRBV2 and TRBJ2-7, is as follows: EPEVTQTPSHQVTQMGQEVILRCVPISNHLYFYWYRQILGQKVEFLVSFYNNEISEKSEIFDDQFSVERPDGSNFTLKIRSTKLEDSAMYFCASSAAAGHGYEQYFGPGTRLTVT.

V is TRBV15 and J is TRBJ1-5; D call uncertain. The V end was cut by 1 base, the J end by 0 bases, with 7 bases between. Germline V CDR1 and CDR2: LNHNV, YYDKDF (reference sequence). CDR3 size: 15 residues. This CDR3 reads CATSRGLPSNQPQHF. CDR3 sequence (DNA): TGTGCCACCAGCAGAGGGCTACCTAGCAATCAGCCCCAGCATTTT. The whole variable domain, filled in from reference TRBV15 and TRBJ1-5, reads DAMVIQNPRYQVTQFGKPVTLSCSQTLNHNVMYWYQQKSSQAPKLLFHYYDKDFNNEADTPDNFQSRRPNTSFCFLDIRSPGLGDTAMYLCATSRGLPSNQPQHFGDGTRLSIL.

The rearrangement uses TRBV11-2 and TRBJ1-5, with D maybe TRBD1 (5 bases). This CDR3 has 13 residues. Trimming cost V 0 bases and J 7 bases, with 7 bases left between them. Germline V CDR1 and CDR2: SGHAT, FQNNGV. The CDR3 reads CASSLDRAQPQHF. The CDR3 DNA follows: TGTGCCAGCAGCTTAGACAGGGCCCAGCCCCAGCATTTT.

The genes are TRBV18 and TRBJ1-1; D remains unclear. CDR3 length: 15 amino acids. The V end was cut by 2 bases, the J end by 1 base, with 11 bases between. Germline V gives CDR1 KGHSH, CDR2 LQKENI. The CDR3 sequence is CASSPSGVRNTEAFF. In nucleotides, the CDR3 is TGTGCCAGCTCACCATCCGGGGTTCGGAACACTGAAGCTTTCTTT.

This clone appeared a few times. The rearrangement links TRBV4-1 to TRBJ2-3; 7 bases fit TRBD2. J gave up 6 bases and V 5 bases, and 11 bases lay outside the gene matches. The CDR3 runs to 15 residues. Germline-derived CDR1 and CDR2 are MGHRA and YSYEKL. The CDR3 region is CASSGLPNGRDTQYF. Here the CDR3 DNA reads TGCGCCAGCAGCGGTCTTCCCAACGGGAGGGATACGCAGTATTTT.

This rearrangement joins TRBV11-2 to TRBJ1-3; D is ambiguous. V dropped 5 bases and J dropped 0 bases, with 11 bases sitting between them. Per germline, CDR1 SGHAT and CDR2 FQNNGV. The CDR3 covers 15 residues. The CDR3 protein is CASSDNVYSGNTIYF. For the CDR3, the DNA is TGTGCCAGCAGCGACAACGTATACTCTGGAAACACCATATATTTT.

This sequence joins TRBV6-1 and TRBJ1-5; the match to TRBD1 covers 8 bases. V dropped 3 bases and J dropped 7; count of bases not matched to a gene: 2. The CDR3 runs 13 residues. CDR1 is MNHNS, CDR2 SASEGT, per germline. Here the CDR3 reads CASSETGDQPQHF. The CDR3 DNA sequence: TGTGCCAGCAGTGAGACAGGGGACCAGCCCCAGCATTTT.

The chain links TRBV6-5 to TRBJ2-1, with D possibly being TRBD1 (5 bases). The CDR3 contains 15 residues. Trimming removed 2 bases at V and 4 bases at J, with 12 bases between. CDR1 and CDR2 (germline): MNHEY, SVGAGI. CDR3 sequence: CASSYSNRFYNEQFF. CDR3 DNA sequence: TGTGCCAGCAGTTACAGTAACAGGTTTTACAATGAGCAGTTCTTC.

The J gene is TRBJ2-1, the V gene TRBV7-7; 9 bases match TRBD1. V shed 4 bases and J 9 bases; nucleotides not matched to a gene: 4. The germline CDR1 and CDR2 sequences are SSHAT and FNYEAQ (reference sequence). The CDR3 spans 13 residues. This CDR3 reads CASSWGQGTEQFF. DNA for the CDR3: TGTGCCAGCAGCTGGGGACAGGGTACTGAGCAGTTCTTC.

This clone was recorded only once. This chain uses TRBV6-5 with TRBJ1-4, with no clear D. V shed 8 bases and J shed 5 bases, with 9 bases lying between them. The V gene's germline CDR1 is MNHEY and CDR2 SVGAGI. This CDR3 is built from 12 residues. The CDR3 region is CASGISNEKLFF. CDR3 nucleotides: TGTGCCAGCGGAATCAGCAATGAAAAACTGTTTTTT.

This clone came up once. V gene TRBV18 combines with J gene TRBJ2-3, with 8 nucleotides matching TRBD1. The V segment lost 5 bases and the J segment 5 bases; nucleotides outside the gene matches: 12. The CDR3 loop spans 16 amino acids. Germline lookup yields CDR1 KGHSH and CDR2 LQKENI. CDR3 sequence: CASSSRGRFEKDTQYF. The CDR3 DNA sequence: TGTGCCAGCTCAAGCAGGGGGCGATTTGAGAAAGATACGCAGTATTTT.

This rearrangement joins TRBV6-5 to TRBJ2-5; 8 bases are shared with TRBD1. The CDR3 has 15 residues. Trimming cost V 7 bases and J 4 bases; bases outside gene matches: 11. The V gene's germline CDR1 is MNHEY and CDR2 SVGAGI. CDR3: CASTHTRQGTETQYF. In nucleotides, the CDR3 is TGTGCCAGCACCCACACCAGACAGGGGACAGAGACCCAGTACTTC.

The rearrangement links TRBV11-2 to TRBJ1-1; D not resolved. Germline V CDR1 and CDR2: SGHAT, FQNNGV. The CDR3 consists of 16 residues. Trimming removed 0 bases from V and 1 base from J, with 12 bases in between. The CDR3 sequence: CASSLDWGNKNTEAFF. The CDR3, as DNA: TGTGCCAGCAGCTTAGATTGGGGTAATAAGAACACTGAAGCTTTCTTT.

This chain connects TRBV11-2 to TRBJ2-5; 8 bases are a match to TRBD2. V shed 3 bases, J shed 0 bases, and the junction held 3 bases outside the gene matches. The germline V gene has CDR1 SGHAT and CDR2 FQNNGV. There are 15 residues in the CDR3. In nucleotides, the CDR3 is TGTGCCAGCAGCTTGGGACTAGGGTACCAAGAGACCCAGTACTTC. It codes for CASSLGLGYQETQYF.

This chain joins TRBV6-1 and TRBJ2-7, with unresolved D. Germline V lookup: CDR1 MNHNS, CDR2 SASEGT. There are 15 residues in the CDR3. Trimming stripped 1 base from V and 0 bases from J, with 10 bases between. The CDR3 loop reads CASSEGFLSSYEQYF. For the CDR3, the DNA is TGTGCCAGCAGTGAAGGGTTCTTGAGCTCCTACGAGCAGTACTTC.

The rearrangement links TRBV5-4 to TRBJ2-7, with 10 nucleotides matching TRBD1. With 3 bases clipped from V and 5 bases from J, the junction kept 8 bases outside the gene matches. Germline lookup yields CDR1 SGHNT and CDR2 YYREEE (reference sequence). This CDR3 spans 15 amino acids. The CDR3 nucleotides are TGTGCCAGCAGCTACAGACAGGGGGCCAGGAACGAGCAGTACTTC. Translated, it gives CASSYRQGARNEQYF.

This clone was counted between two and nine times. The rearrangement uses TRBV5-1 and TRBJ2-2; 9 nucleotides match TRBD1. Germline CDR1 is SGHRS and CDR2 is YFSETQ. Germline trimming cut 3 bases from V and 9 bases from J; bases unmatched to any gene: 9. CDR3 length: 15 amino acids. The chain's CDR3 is CASSSTGTGKRELFF. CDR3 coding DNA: TGCGCCAGCAGCTCGACCGGGACAGGGAAGAGGGAGCTGTTTTTT.

CDR3 nucleotides: TGTGCCAGTAGGGGGGGGACGCCCAAAAACATTCAGTACTTC. It is translated as CASRGGTPKNIQYF. The chain recombines TRBV19 with TRBJ2-4; 7 bases agree with TRBD2. V lost 6 bases to trimming and J lost 2 bases; unmatched junction nucleotides: 4. Germline CDR1 LNHDA, CDR2 SQIVND (reference sequence). The CDR3 loop spans 14 amino acids.

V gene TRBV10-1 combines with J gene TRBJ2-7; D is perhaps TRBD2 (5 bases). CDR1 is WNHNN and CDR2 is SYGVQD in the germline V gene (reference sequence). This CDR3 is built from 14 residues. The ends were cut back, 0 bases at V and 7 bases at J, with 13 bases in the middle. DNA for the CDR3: TGCGCCAGCAGTGAGTCGGGTAGCCCGGGAGAGCAGTACTTC. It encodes CASSESGSPGEQYF.

The CDR3 sequence: CASSFRQGANSPLHF. The CDR3 DNA reads TGTGCCAGCAGCTTCAGACAGGGGGCTAATTCACCCCTCCACTTT. This chain uses TRBV9 with TRBJ1-6, with TRBD1 identical over 10 bases. CDR1 and CDR2 from the germline V gene are SGDLS and YYNGEE. This CDR3 contains 15 residues. The V gene end was trimmed by 4 bases and the J gene end by 6 bases; junction bases not matched to a gene: 4.